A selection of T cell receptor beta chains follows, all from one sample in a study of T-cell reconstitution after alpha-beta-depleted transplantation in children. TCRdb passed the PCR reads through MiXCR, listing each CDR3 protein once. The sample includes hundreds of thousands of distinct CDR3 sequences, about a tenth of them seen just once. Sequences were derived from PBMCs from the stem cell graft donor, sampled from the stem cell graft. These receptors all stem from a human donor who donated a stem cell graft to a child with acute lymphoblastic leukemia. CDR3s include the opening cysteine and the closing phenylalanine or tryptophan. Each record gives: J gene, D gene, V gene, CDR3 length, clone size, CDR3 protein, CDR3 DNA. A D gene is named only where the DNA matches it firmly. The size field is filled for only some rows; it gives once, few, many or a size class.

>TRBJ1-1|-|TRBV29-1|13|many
CSVEEGVNTEAFF
TGCAGCGTTGAAGAGGGAGTTAACACTGAAGCTTTCTTT
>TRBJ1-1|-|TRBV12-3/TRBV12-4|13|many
CASSITGNAEAFF
TGTGCCAGCAGTATAACAGGGAACGCTGAAGCTTTCTTT
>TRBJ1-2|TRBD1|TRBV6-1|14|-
CASGPGQGNYGYTF
TGTGCCAGCGGACCGGGACAGGGGAACTATGGCTACACCTTC
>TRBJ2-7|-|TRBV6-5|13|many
CASSYGGRGPQYF
TGTGCCAGCAGTTACGGTGGGAGGGGGCCGCAGTACTTC
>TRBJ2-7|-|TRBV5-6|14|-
CASSLEGEAYEQYF
TGTGCCAGCAGCTTGGAGGGCGAGGCCTACGAGCAGTACTTC
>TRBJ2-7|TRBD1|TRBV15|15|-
CATSRPGTGGSEQYF
TGTGCCACCAGCAGACCCGGGACAGGGGGCTCCGAGCAGTACTTC
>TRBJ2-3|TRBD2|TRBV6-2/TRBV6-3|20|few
CASSSFSWPAGLTTTDTQYF
TGTGCCAGCAGTTCCTTTTCTTGGCCAGCGGGACTAACTACCACAGATACGCAGTATTTT
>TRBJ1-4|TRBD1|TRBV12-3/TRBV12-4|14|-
CASSQGQGYGKLFF
TGTGCCAGCAGTCAGGGACAGGGGTACGGAAAACTGTTTTTT
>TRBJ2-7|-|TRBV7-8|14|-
CASSLVTGHYEQYF
TGTGCCAGCAGCTTAGTCACAGGGCACTACGAGCAGTACTTC
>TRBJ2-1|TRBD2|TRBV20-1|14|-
CSALLAGGNNEQFF
TGCAGTGCTTTACTAGCGGGGGGTAACAATGAGCAGTTCTTC
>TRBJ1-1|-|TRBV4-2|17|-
CASSQDHSFGRNTEAFF
TGTGCCAGCAGCCAAGATCATTCGTTTGGCAGGAACACTGAAGCTTTCTTT
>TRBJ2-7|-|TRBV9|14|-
CASSVAQTSYEQYF
TGTGCCAGCAGCGTAGCACAGACTTCCTACGAGCAGTACTTC
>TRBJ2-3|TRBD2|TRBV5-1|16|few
CASSLEGGGATDTQYF
TGCGCCAGCAGCTTGGAGGGCGGGGGGGCCACAGATACGCAGTATTTT
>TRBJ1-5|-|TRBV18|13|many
CASSPQGNQPQHF
TGTGCCAGCTCACCACAGGGGAATCAGCCCCAGCATTTT
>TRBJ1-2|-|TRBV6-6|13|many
CASSYDSNYGYTF
TGTGCCAGCAGTTACGACAGCAACTATGGCTACACCTTC
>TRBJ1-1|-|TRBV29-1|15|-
CSGAGTERSNTEAFF
TGCAGCGGTGCCGGGACGGAGAGATCGAACACTGAAGCTTTCTTT
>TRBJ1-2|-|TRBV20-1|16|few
CSAFSEAGTALGGYTF
TGCAGTGCTTTCTCGGAGGCCGGGACGGCGTTGGGTGGCTACACCTTC
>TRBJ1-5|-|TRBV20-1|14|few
CSARNPRENQPQHF
TGCAGTGCTAGGAACCCCAGGGAGAATCAGCCCCAGCATTTT
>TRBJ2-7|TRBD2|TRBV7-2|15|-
CASSLGGGVPYEQYF
TGTGCCAGCAGCTTAGGCGGGGGAGTGCCCTACGAGCAGTACTTC
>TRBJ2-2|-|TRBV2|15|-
CASSETGQNTGELFF
TGTGCCAGCAGTGAAACGGGACAGAACACCGGGGAGCTGTTTTTT
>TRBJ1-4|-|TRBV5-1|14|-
CASSGDGANEKLFF
TGCGCCAGCAGCGGGGACGGAGCTAATGAAAAACTGTTTTTT
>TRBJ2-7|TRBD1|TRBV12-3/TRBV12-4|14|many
CASSSRMETGEQYF
TGTGCCAGCAGTTCCCGCATGGAGACAGGGGAGCAGTACTTC
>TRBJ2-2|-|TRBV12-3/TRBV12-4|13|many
CASSLEMAGELFF
TGTGCCAGCAGTTTAGAGATGGCCGGGGAGCTGTTTTTT
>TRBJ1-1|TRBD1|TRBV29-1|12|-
CSVDRGNTEAFF
TGCAGCGTGGACAGGGGAAACACTGAAGCTTTCTTT
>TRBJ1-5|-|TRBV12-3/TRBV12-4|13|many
CASSLGGSQPQHF
TGTGCCAGCAGCCTGGGGGGAAGTCAGCCCCAGCATTTT
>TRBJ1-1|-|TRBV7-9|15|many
CASSLALRIYTEAFF
TGTGCCAGCAGCTTAGCGTTGCGGATTTACACTGAAGCTTTCTTT
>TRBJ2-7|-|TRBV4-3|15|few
CASSQDSPGLNEQYF
TGCGCCAGCAGCCAAGATAGCCCAGGGTTAAACGAGCAGTACTTC
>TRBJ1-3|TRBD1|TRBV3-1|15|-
CASSQGSGQGNTIYF
TGTGCCAGCAGCCAAGGTTCGGGACAGGGAAACACCATATATTTT
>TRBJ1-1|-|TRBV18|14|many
CASSLTFGNPEAFF
TGTGCCAGCTCATTGACGTTCGGGAACCCTGAAGCTTTCTTT
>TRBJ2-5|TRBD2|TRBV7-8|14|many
CASSLGGSQETQYF
TGTGCCAGCAGCTTGGGCGGGAGTCAAGAGACCCAGTACTTC
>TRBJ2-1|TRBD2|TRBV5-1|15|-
CASSLSSGGPTVQFF
TGCGCCAGCAGCTTGTCTAGCGGGGGGCCTACAGTGCAGTTCTTC
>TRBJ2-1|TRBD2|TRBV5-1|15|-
CASSGLAGAYNEQFF
TGCGCCAGCTCCGGTTTAGCGGGGGCTTACAATGAGCAGTTCTTC